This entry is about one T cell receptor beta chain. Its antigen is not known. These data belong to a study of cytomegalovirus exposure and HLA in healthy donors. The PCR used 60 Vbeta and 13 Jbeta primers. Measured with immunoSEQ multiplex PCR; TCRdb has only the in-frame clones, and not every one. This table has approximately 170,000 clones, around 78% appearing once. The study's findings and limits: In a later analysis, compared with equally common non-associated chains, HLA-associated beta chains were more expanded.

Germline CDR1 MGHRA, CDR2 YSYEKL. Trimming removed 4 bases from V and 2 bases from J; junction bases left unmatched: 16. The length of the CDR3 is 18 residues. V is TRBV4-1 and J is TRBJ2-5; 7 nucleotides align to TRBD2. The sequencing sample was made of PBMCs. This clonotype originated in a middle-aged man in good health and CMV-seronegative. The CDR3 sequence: CASSPAPWLVGLQETQYF. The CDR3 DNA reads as TGCGCCAGCAGCCCCGCCCCTTGGCTAGTGGGACTACAAGAGACCCAGTACTTC.